The present T cell receptor (beta chain) was sequenced within a study of blood T cell repertoires in COVID-19. Study background: In each case, the material was cDNA or gDNA derived from T cells, B-cell-depleted T cells, or PBMCs.

Some clones are missing from TCRdb's copy, which holds only in-frame ones; the method was immunoSEQ multiplex PCR. The repertoire consists of 200,000 to 250,000 clones, with about 86% occurring once and the leading ten covering over 12%. This clone was recorded a few times. The sequenced sample consisted of PBMCs or T cells enriched from blood (not recorded which). This sequence originates from a woman aged 45-65 years with acute COVID-19.

As DNA, the CDR3 is TGTGCCAGCAGCCGGCAGGGAGGGGCCGGGGAGCTGTTTTTT. Its protein product is CASSRQGGAGELFF. The rearrangement uses TRBV2 and TRBJ2-2; 7 bases align to TRBD2. Unmatched junction bases numbered 7, after V lost 6 bases and J lost 6 bases. Germline CDR1 and CDR2: SNHLY and FYNNEI. This CDR3 has 14 amino acids.